Listed here is a single T cell receptor (beta chain). In this sample, this clonotype turned up many times. Its binding antigen is unknown. One junction end disagrees with the germline gene, perhaps due to a read error. The sample originates from a study of T cell repertoires in cytomegalovirus infection (dated by TCRdb to between 2019 and 2020). Background for the entire study: The HLA type of each donor mattered for the analysis, because public TCR beta signatures pointed to carriage of CMV infection along with the matching HLA type. Overall study outcomes, separate from this receptor: In the ex vivo response, HLA-C-restricted CMV-specific TCR beta clonotypes were dominant, and in two of eight donors the single most frequent clonotype came from this HLA-C-restricted group. In both this cohort and an independent roughly 330-donor cohort, the cumulative frequency of public TCR beta family members distinguished carriers of CMV infection plus the relevant HLA type.

Sequencing instrument: Illumina HiSeq 1500. Using fastp trimming at Q25 and MiXCR clonotype assembly, TCRdb reanalyzed the public sequencing data and kept in-frame beta chains. Every CDR3 protein is listed once, alongside the most common genes and DNA of its rows. The sample profile shows fewer than 550,000 distinct CDR3 sequences; around 10% of them were found once. The biggest ten clones account for roughly 10% of the sample. Counted from cysteine to phenylalanine, this CDR3 has 11 amino acids. Only the CDR3 portion is preserved as DNA: 33 bases, with reading frame beginning at the first base. CDR1 and CDR2 are read off the germline V gene as MDHEN and SYDVKM.

The TCR comes from a human donor in good health (CMV status not recorded). Some clones in this sample may be carry-over from other donors' samples. This chain joins TRBV28 to TRBJ2-2; no confident D gene assignment can be made. The sequenced material came from PBMCs. The CDR3 protein is CASSLSGELFF. DNA sequence: TGTGCCAGCAGCTTATCCGGGGAGCTGTTTTTT.